Listed below are T cell receptor beta chains from one sample, sequenced in a study of identifying expanded T cells in peripheral blood. The data were produced by immunoSEQ multiplex PCR, yet TCRdb's version contains in-frame clones alone and is incomplete. The sample contains approximately 100,000 clones, approximately 90% of which appear only once. The sequenced material came from blood. The receptor source for this set is a person aged 18 to 69 in good health. CDR3s include the opening cysteine and the closing phenylalanine or tryptophan. Each record gives: clone size, J gene, D gene, V gene, CDR3 DNA, CDR3 protein. D genes are given only for firm matches. Some rows have no size entry. The others give once, few or many, or a class for an expanded clone.

clone size: .
J gene: TRBJ2-1
D gene: .
V gene: TRBV7-5
CDR3 DNA: TGTGCCAGCAGCCAGAATGGGGAGCAGTTCTTC
CDR3 protein: CASSQNGEQFF

clone size: once
J gene: TRBJ1-2
D gene: .
V gene: TRBV5-6
CDR3 DNA: TGTGCCAGCAGCCCGGACACCCTGACGGCTAACTATGGCTACACCTTC
CDR3 protein: CASSPDTLTANYGYTF

clone size: .
J gene: TRBJ2-1
D gene: TRBD1
V gene: TRBV18
CDR3 DNA: TGTGCCAGCTCACCCCTTGGGACAGGGGGCAGGGATGAGCAGTTCTTC
CDR3 protein: CASSPLGTGGRDEQFF

clone size: .
J gene: TRBJ1-5
D gene: TRBD1
V gene: TRBV19
CDR3 DNA: TGTGCCAGTAGTATATCAACCGGGACAGTGGGCAATCAGCCCCAGCATTTT
CDR3 protein: CASSISTGTVGNQPQHF

clone size: .
J gene: TRBJ2-1
D gene: TRBD2
V gene: TRBV29-1
CDR3 DNA: TGCAGCGTTGACCGACTAGCGGGAGACAATGAGCAGTTCTTC
CDR3 protein: CSVDRLAGDNEQFF

clone size: .
J gene: TRBJ1-1
D gene: TRBD1
V gene: TRBV5-4
CDR3 DNA: TGTGCCAGCAGCCCCCCGGGACAGATCATGAACACTGAAGCTTTCTTT
CDR3 protein: CASSPPGQIMNTEAFF

clone size: once
J gene: TRBJ2-7
D gene: .
V gene: TRBV6-5
CDR3 DNA: TGTGCCAGCAGTAACCAGCGGAAGGGCCAAATCGAGCAGTACTTC
CDR3 protein: CASSNQRKGQIEQYF

clone size: .
J gene: TRBJ1-1
D gene: .
V gene: TRBV7-9
CDR3 DNA: TGTGCCAGCAGCTTAGGCACGAACACTGAAGCTTTCTTT
CDR3 protein: CASSLGTNTEAFF

clone size: .
J gene: TRBJ2-7
D gene: .
V gene: TRBV5-6
CDR3 DNA: TGTGCCAGCAGCCCCCGAGGGGCGGGGACCTACGAGCAGTACTTC
CDR3 protein: CASSPRGAGTYEQYF

clone size: .
J gene: TRBJ2-2
D gene: .
V gene: TRBV11-3
CDR3 DNA: TGTGCCAGCAGCTTATACAGGGCGTCCGGGGAGCTGTTTTTT
CDR3 protein: CASSLYRASGELFF

clone size: .
J gene: TRBJ1-1
D gene: .
V gene: TRBV29-1
CDR3 DNA: TGCAGCGTTGAGAGTGGGGTGCTCACTGAAGCTTTCTTT
CDR3 protein: CSVESGVLTEAFF

clone size: .
J gene: TRBJ1-1
D gene: .
V gene: TRBV6-1
CDR3 DNA: TGTGCCAGCAGTCCGGCGACAGCTGAAGCTTTCTTT
CDR3 protein: CASSPATAEAFF

clone size: .
J gene: TRBJ2-3
D gene: TRBD2
V gene: TRBV2
CDR3 DNA: TGTGCCACCAGGACTAGCGGGACATCAGATACGCAGTATTTT
CDR3 protein: CATRTSGTSDTQYF

clone size: .
J gene: TRBJ2-3
D gene: .
V gene: TRBV19
CDR3 DNA: TGTGCCAGTAGCTCCCCCCGGACAGCGTATTCGTCGGATACGCAGTATTTT
CDR3 protein: CASSSPRTAYSSDTQYF

clone size: .
J gene: TRBJ1-2
D gene: .
V gene: TRBV6-6
CDR3 DNA: TGTGCCAGCAGTACTAGCCCCGGACTTTCCTATGGCTACACCTTC
CDR3 protein: CASSTSPGLSYGYTF

clone size: .
J gene: TRBJ2-2
D gene: .
V gene: TRBV5-1
CDR3 DNA: TGCGCCAGCAGCTTGGATGGGTTCGCCACCGGGGAGCTGTTTTTT
CDR3 protein: CASSLDGFATGELFF

clone size: once
J gene: TRBJ2-7
D gene: .
V gene: TRBV21-1
CDR3 DNA: TGTGCCAGCAGCACAATTAGGAGGAGGACAGTCTACGAGCAGTACTTC
CDR3 protein: CASSTIRRRTVYEQYF

clone size: .
J gene: TRBJ1-5
D gene: .
V gene: TRBV7-2
CDR3 DNA: TGTGCCAGCAGCTTAGTCCAGAATCAGCCCCAGCATTTT
CDR3 protein: CASSLVQNQPQHF

clone size: .
J gene: TRBJ1-1
D gene: .
V gene: TRBV5-1
CDR3 DNA: TGCGCCAGCAGCTTGGATTGGGGTACTGAAGCTTTCTTT
CDR3 protein: CASSLDWGTEAFF

clone size: once
J gene: TRBJ1-6
D gene: .
V gene: TRBV27
CDR3 DNA: TGTGCCAGCAGTTTTGTTAATTCACCCCTCCACTTT
CDR3 protein: CASSFVNSPLHF

clone size: .
J gene: TRBJ2-3
D gene: TRBD1
V gene: TRBV29-1
CDR3 DNA: TGCAGCTTTGACAGGGGGCCCACAGATACGCAGTATTTT
CDR3 protein: CSFDRGPTDTQYF

clone size: .
J gene: TRBJ2-7
D gene: TRBD1
V gene: TRBV25-1
CDR3 DNA: TGTGCCAGCAGTGTTGGGACAGGGGGTGAGCAGTACTTC
CDR3 protein: CASSVGTGGEQYF

clone size: .
J gene: TRBJ2-5
D gene: TRBD2
V gene: TRBV7-9
CDR3 DNA: TGTGCCAGCAGCTTATGGGCGGGAGAGGAAGAGACCCAGTACTTC
CDR3 protein: CASSLWAGEEETQYF

clone size: .
J gene: TRBJ1-2
D gene: TRBD1
V gene: TRBV7-9
CDR3 DNA: TGTGCCAGCAGCTCCCAGGGGGCAGGCTACACCTTC
CDR3 protein: CASSSQGAGYTF

clone size: .
J gene: TRBJ1-4
D gene: .
V gene: TRBV19
CDR3 DNA: TGTGCCAGTAGTGTCCGGGACAACCTCGGGAAACTGTTTTTT
CDR3 protein: CASSVRDNLGKLFF

clone size: .
J gene: TRBJ2-1
D gene: .
V gene: TRBV7-2
CDR3 DNA: TGTGCCAGCGTGGGGGTGTCCTACAATGAGCAGTTCTTC
CDR3 protein: CASVGVSYNEQFF

clone size: .
J gene: TRBJ2-7
D gene: TRBD2
V gene: TRBV7-2
CDR3 DNA: TGTGCCAGCAGCTTAGCCCCAACTTACCTAGCGGCCAAACCCTACGAGCAGTACTTC
CDR3 protein: CASSLAPTYLAAKPYEQYF

clone size: .
J gene: TRBJ2-1
D gene: .
V gene: TRBV7-2
CDR3 DNA: TGTGCCAGCAGAGAGGCCACGGGAAGCTCCTACAATGAGCAGTTCTTC
CDR3 protein: CASREATGSSYNEQFF

clone size: .
J gene: TRBJ1-5
D gene: .
V gene: TRBV5-5
CDR3 DNA: TGTGCCAGCAGCCCAAGGACCAATCAGCCCCAGCATTTT
CDR3 protein: CASSPRTNQPQHF

clone size: .
J gene: TRBJ2-5
D gene: TRBD1
V gene: TRBV6-6
CDR3 DNA: TGTGCCAGCAGGGAGGGACAGGGGATCCAAGAGACCCAGTACTTC
CDR3 protein: CASREGQGIQETQYF

clone size: .
J gene: TRBJ1-1
D gene: .
V gene: TRBV4-2
CDR3 DNA: TGTGCCAGCAGCCAAGAGAGTCCAGGAAGAGGGGACACTGAAGCTTTCTTT
CDR3 protein: CASSQESPGRGDTEAFF

clone size: once
J gene: TRBJ1-2
D gene: TRBD1
V gene: TRBV7-9
CDR3 DNA: TGTGCCAGCAGCGGGACAGGGCAGGGCTATGGCTACACCTTC
CDR3 protein: CASSGTGQGYGYTF

clone size: .
J gene: TRBJ2-5
D gene: TRBD2
V gene: TRBV2
CDR3 DNA: TGTGCCAGCAGTGGTCGTCTGAGCGGGAGTGAGACCCAGTACTTC
CDR3 protein: CASSGRLSGSETQYF

clone size: .
J gene: TRBJ2-5
D gene: TRBD2
V gene: TRBV11-2
CDR3 DNA: TGTGCCAGCAGCCTTAGACTAGCGGGGGGACGTACTCAAGAGACCCAGTACTTC
CDR3 protein: CASSLRLAGGRTQETQYF

clone size: .
J gene: TRBJ2-2
D gene: .
V gene: TRBV18
CDR3 DNA: TGTGCCAGCTCACCACAGGGAACGGGGACCGGGGAGCTGTTTTTT
CDR3 protein: CASSPQGTGTGELFF